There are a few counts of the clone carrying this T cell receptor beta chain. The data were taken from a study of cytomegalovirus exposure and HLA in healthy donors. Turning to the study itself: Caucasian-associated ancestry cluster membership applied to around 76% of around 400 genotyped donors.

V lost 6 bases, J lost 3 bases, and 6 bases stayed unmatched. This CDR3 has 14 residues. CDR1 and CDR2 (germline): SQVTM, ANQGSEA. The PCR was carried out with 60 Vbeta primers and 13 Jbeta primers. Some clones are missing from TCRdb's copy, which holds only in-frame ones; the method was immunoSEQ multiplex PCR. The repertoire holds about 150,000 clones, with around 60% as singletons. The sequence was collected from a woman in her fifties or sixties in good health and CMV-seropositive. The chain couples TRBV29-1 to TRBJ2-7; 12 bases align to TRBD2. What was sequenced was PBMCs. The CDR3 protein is CSVELAGGLYEQYF. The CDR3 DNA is TGCAGCGTCGAACTAGCGGGAGGTCTCTACGAGCAGTACTTC.